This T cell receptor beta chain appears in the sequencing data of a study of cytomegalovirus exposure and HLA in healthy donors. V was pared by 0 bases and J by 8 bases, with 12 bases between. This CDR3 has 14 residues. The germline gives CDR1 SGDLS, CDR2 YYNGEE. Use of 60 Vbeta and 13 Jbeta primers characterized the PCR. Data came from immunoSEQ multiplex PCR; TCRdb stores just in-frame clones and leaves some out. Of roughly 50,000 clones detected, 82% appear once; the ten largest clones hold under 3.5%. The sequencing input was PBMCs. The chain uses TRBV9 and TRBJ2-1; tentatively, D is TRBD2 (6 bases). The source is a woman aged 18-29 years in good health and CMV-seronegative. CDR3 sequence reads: CASSVGGSGDEQFF. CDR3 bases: TGTGCCAGCAGCGTAGGTGGTAGCGGCGATGAGCAGTTCTTC.